The 28 T cell receptor beta chains listed next were all sequenced from one sample in a study of blood T cell repertoires in COVID-19. Method: immunoSEQ multiplex PCR; TCRdb's copy keeps in-frame clones and lacks some. The sample contains 140,000 or so clones, around 72% of which appear only once. Sequencing input: peripheral blood. The receptors stem from a woman aged 55-69 years with acute or convalescent COVID-19.

The rearrangement joins TRBV19 to TRBJ2-6; 10 nucleotides agree with TRBD1. Germline CDR1 is LNHDA and CDR2 is SQIVND (reference sequence). After removal of 3 bases from V and 0 bases from J, the junction contained 2 bases not matched to a gene. The CDR3 is 17 residues long. The CDR3 region has the DNA TGTGCCAGTAGTATGGGGACAGGGGTCTCTGGGGCCAACGTCCTGACTTTC. Residues: CASSMGTGVSGANVLTF.

This chain links TRBV3-1 (or the pseudogene TRBV3-2) with TRBJ1-4, with 8 bases identical to TRBD1. Germline CDR1 is LGHDT and CDR2 is YNNKEL (reference sequence). The ends lost 0 bases at V and 8 bases at J; junction bases unmatched: 11. This CDR3 is 17 amino acids long. The CDR3 protein is CASSQEFAGGAGEKLFF. The CDR3 DNA is TGTGCCAGCAGCCAAGAGTTTGCAGGGGGCGCGGGGGAAAAACTGTTTTTT.

The chain couples TRBV15 to TRBJ1-2, with 8 bases identical to TRBD1. The J segment lost 3 bases and the V segment lost 1 base, leaving 10 bases of the junction unmatched. From germline, CDR1 is LNHNV and CDR2 YYDKDF (reference sequence). There are 17 residues in the CDR3. The CDR3 nucleotides read TGTGCCACCAGCAGAGGAGACTTTACAGGGGGAGACTATGGCTACACCTTC. Protein: CATSRGDFTGGDYGYTF.

J is TRBJ1-3 and V is TRBV18; 7 nucleotides match TRBD1. CDR1 is KGHSH, CDR2 LQKENI, per germline. Trimming took 6 bases from V and 8 from J; bases not matched to a gene: 13. The CDR3 runs 15 residues. CDR3 loop: CASSPGQLLWDTIYF. The CDR3 DNA is TGTGCCAGCTCCCCGGGACAGTTACTTTGGGACACCATATATTTT. Looking up the rest from reference TRBV18 and TRBJ1-3 gives the full variable domain: NAGVMQNPRHLVRRRGQEARLRCSPMKGHSHVYWYRQLPEEGLKFMVYLQKENIIDESGMPKERFSAEFPKEGPSILRIQQVVRGDSAAYFCASSPGQLLWDTIYFGEGSWLTVV.

This clone was detected only a few times. The V gene is TRBV5-1, the J gene TRBJ1-6; no definite D call. CDR1 SGHRS and CDR2 YFSETQ come from the germline V gene. V was cut by 4 bases and J by 13 bases, with 9 bases left in between. This CDR3 contains 11 residues. The CDR3 reads CASSLGDPLHF. As DNA, the CDR3 is TGCGCCAGCAGCCTCGGAGATCCCCTCCACTTT.

The rearrangement joins TRBV27 to TRBJ2-1; D is perhaps TRBD2 (6 bases). The germline gives CDR1 MNHEY, CDR2 SMNVEV (reference sequence). The CDR3 totals 12 residues. Trimming stripped 10 bases from V and 7 bases from J, with 14 bases between. The CDR3, as DNA: TGTGCCATCAAATGGGGGGTTAATGAGCAGTTCTTC. Its protein is CAIKWGVNEQFF.

In this sample, this clone turned up a few times. The rearrangement uses TRBV5-1 and TRBJ2-1; 14 positions agree with TRBD2. V was pared by 4 bases and J by 7 bases, with 10 bases of the junction left unmatched. Germline V CDR1 and CDR2: SGHRS, YFSETQ. CDR3 length: 17 amino acids. CDR3 protein: CASSPGTSGREGNEQFF. CDR3 DNA sequence: TGCGCCAGCAGCCCCGGGACTAGCGGGAGAGAGGGGAATGAGCAGTTCTTC.

This clone was counted once. The chain couples TRBV5-1 to TRBJ2-7; 13 bases map to TRBD2. Trimming took 0 bases from V and 9 from J; bases not matched to a gene: 9. This CDR3 contains 16 residues. Looked up from germline, CDR1 is SGHRS and CDR2 is YFSETQ. The DNA for the CDR3 is TGCGCCAGCAGCTTGGAGGGACTAGCGGGAACGAGCTGGCAGTACTTC. Its protein product is CASSLEGLAGTSWQYF.

This clone appeared once. The V gene is TRBV5-1, the J gene TRBJ2-1, with 9 bases matching TRBD1. V was clipped by 4 bases and J by 7 bases; unmatched bases: 21. Germline V gives CDR1 SGHRS, CDR2 YFSETQ. This CDR3 is 19 amino acids long. CDR3 residues: CASSGGTGRSRRDGNEQFF. In DNA, the CDR3 is TGCGCCAGCAGCGGGGGGACAGGGCGCTCTAGAAGGGACGGGAATGAGCAGTTCTTC.

V gene TRBV7-2 combines with J gene TRBJ2-1; TRBD2 matches 8 bases. The V gene end was trimmed by 4 bases and the J gene end by 4 bases; junction bases not matched to a gene: 6. The CDR3 is made up of 15 amino acids. Germline CDR1 reads SGHTA; CDR2 reads FQGNSA. The CDR3 bases are TGTGCCAGCAGCTCTGGACTAGCAAGGTACAATGAGCAGTTCTTC. Translating gives CASSSGLARYNEQFF.

V gene TRBV7-9 combines with J gene TRBJ2-4, with TRBD1 matching 9 bases. Germline CDR1 is SEHNR and CDR2 is FQNEAQ (reference sequence). The ends lost 5 bases at V and 9 bases at J; junction bases unmatched: 11. CDR3 size: 15 residues. CDR3 sequence (DNA): TGTGCCAGCAGCCCTCCGGGACAGGGAACGGGCATTCAGTACTTC. This sequence encodes CASSPPGQGTGIQYF.

The gene calls are TRBV19 and TRBJ2-7, with D perhaps matching TRBD2 (6 bases). This CDR3 is built from 14 residues. Deletions cut 5 bases from V and 3 bases from J, with 14 bases between. CDR1 is LNHDA, CDR2 SQIVND, per germline (reference sequence). This CDR3 reads CASSHGSTRYEQYF. As DNA, the CDR3 is TGTGCCAGTAGTCACGGGAGTACCCGCTACGAGCAGTACTTC.

About this clone itself: Germline and junction disagree at one end, which may indicate a read error. The genes are TRBV7-7 and TRBJ1-2; D not certain. Germline values: CDR1 SSHAT, CDR2 FNYEAQ (reference sequence). The CDR3 totals 16 residues. CDR3 DNA: TGTGCTAGCAGCATAGAGGATATGCGGTCGGGGTTTGGCTACACCTTC. It is translated as CASSIEDMRSGFGYTF.

V usage is TRBV30 and J usage is TRBJ1-5; D might be TRBD1 (5 bases). This CDR3 comprises 13 residues. Germline CDR1 GTSNPN, CDR2 SVGIG (reference sequence). Trimming cost V 1 base and J 4 bases, with 8 bases left between them. The CDR3 DNA reads as TGTGCCTGGAGTGACAACAGGAATCAGCCCCAGCATTTT. Protein: CAWSDNRNQPQHF.

V is TRBV4-1 and J is TRBJ1-1; possibly TRBD1 for D (5 bases). Per germline, CDR1 MGHRA and CDR2 YSYEKL. V lost 3 bases, J lost 3 bases, and 14 bases lay in between. The CDR3 spans 15 residues. The CDR3 nucleotides are TGCGCCAGCAGCCACTCAGGGTCGTGGGACACTGAAGCTTTCTTT. It encodes CASSHSGSWDTEAFF.

The count of this clone is one. The chain recombines TRBV5-1 with TRBJ2-7, with 11 bases fitting TRBD1. This CDR3 region has 15 residues. Germline assignment: CDR1 SGHRS and CDR2 YFSETQ. Unmatched junction bases numbered 6, after V lost 3 bases and J lost 4 bases. The CDR3 loop reads CASSSGQGALYEQYF. The CDR3, as DNA: TGCGCCAGCAGCTCAGGACAGGGGGCTTTATACGAGCAGTACTTC.

The J gene is TRBJ2-1, the V gene TRBV5-4; D may be TRBD2 (7 bases). CDR3 length: 16 residues. Germline loops: CDR1 SGHNT, CDR2 YYREEE (reference sequence). V was pared by 4 bases and J by 4 bases, with 18 bases between. The CDR3 DNA reads TGTGCCAGCAGCCCCCTAGGGGGGGCTACGTACAATGAGCAGTTCTTC. Amino acids: CASSPLGGATYNEQFF.

The V gene is TRBV3-1 (or the pseudogene TRBV3-2), the J gene TRBJ2-7; 11 nucleotides align to TRBD2. Per the germline V gene, CDR1 is LGHDT and CDR2 is YNNKEL (reference sequence). The CDR3 covers 14 residues. V was clipped by 0 bases and J by 8 bases; unmatched bases: 3. The DNA of the CDR3 is TGTGCCAGCAGCCAAGATCTGACTAGCGGGAAGCAGTACTTC. This translates into CASSQDLTSGKQYF.

The chain uses TRBV6-6 and TRBJ2-1; 7 nucleotides line up with TRBD2. This CDR3 spans 15 amino acids. Germline CDR1 reads MNHNY; CDR2 reads SVGAGI (reference sequence). The junction had 5 bases not matched to a gene; V was cut back by 0 bases and J by 6 bases. CDR3 protein: CASSYSPGGSNEQFF. CDR3 DNA: TGTGCCAGCAGTTACTCTCCCGGGGGGTCCAATGAGCAGTTCTTC.

The chain links TRBV10-3 to TRBJ2-1, with TRBD2 matching 8 bases. The CDR3 spans 14 residues. V lost 4 bases, J lost 2 bases, and 1 base stayed unmatched. The V gene's germline CDR1 is ENHRY and CDR2 SYGVKD. CDR3 in DNA: TGTGCCATCAGTGTTAGCGGGACCTACAATGAGCAGTTCTTC. It encodes CAISVSGTYNEQFF.

The gene calls are TRBV28 and TRBJ2-7; 9 nucleotides align to TRBD1. CDR1 and CDR2 (germline): MDHEN, SYDVKM. CDR3 length: 13 residues. The junction had 0 bases not matched to a gene; V was cut back by 4 bases and J by 2 bases. The CDR3 region has the DNA TGTGCCAGCAGTTGGGACAGGGCCTACGAGCAGTACTTC. Its protein is CASSWDRAYEQYF.

The gene calls are TRBV5-1 and TRBJ2-7; D perhaps matches TRBD2 (6 bases). Per germline, CDR1 SGHRS and CDR2 YFSETQ. V lost 1 base to trimming and J lost 3 bases, with 14 bases between them. This CDR3 region has 15 residues. CDR3 nucleotide sequence: TGCGCCAGCAGCTTGAATCGCGGGGAATTCTACGAGCAGTACTTC. Residues: CASSLNRGEFYEQYF.

The chain uses TRBV19 and TRBJ2-7; 9 nucleotides line up with TRBD1. The CDR3 length is 14 residues. Germline V CDR1 and CDR2: LNHDA, SQIVND (reference sequence). Losses at the gene ends were 5 bases for V and 7 bases for J; bases not matched to a gene: 9. CDR3 DNA: TGTGCCAGTAGTGTGGACAGGGGAGGTCGGGAGCAGTACTTC. Its protein is CASSVDRGGREQYF.

This clone has a single count. This chain connects TRBV6-5 to TRBJ1-2; 7 bases agree with TRBD1. Germline trimming cut 2 bases from V and 13 bases from J; bases unmatched to any gene: 10. Germline CDR1 and CDR2: MNHEY and SVGAGI. The CDR3 length is 13 residues. The CDR3 sequence is CASSYGQGESTTF. In DNA form, the CDR3 reads TGTGCCAGCAGTTACGGCCAGGGGGAGAGTACCACCTTC.

CDR3 residues: CASLRFAGAYNEQFF. CDR3 DNA sequence: TGTGCCAGCCTTCGTTTTGCCGGGGCCTACAATGAGCAGTTCTTC. The V and J genes are TRBV6-5 and TRBJ2-1, with a possible D match to TRBD2 (5 bases). V lost 8 bases to trimming and J lost 2 bases, with 16 bases between them. The length of the CDR3 is 15 residues. The V gene's germline CDR1 is MNHEY and CDR2 SVGAGI.

The CDR3: CASSLRGLSYGYTF. The CDR3 DNA is TGTGCCAGCAGCTTGAGGGGGTTGTCCTATGGCTACACCTTC. J is TRBJ1-2 and V is TRBV5-6; maybe TRBD1 (6 bases). With 1 base removed from V and 4 bases from J, the gap between germline ends came to 11 bases. The CDR3 has 14 residues. CDR1 and CDR2 (germline): SGHDT, YYEEEE.

This clone appeared a few times. The rearrangement joins TRBV21-1 to TRBJ2-7; no check of the table's D call, TRBD2, against the DNA was made. TRBV21-1 is given as a pseudogene. The CDR3 runs to 15 residues. The CDR3 sequence is CASSKGREWTYEQYF. CDR3 DNA sequence: TGTGCCAGCAGCAAAGGGCGGGAGTGGACCTACGAGCAGTACTTC.

The chain is built from TRBV27 and TRBJ2-1, with TRBD1 as a possible D gene (5 bases). The V and J ends lost 4 bases and 3 bases respectively, with 7 bases between them. The CDR3 consists of 13 residues. Per germline, CDR1 MNHEY and CDR2 SMNVEV (reference sequence). The CDR3 bases are TGTGCCAGCAGTTGGACAAGCTACAATGAGCAGTTCTTC. The encoded protein is CASSWTSYNEQFF.